This TCR beta chain originates from a study of cytomegalovirus exposure and HLA in healthy donors. Germline V gives CDR1 SGHRS, CDR2 YFSETQ. The V end was cut by 1 base, the J end by 2 bases, with 9 bases between. CDR3 length: 15 residues. The study ran its PCR with 60 Vbeta and 13 Jbeta primers. Assay: immunoSEQ multiplex PCR; the TCRdb copy retains only in-frame clones and omits some. Seen here are approximately 180,000 clones, approximately 84% observed once, and the top ten hold about 4.9%. The rearrangement links TRBV5-1 to TRBJ1-4; TRBD1 might be the D (5 bases). The receptor was derived from a girl between 5 and 17 years old in good health and CMV-seropositive. The sample consisted of PBMCs. The DNA of the CDR3 is TGCGCCAGCAGCTTGATGGGGGGGACTAATGAAAAACTGTTTTTT. The encoded protein is CASSLMGGTNEKLFF.